This T cell receptor beta chain was profiled in a study of blood T cell repertoires in COVID-19. Germline V lookup: CDR1 LGHNT, CDR2 FRNRAP. J was trimmed by 2 bases and V by 6 bases; bases with no gene match: 11. The CDR3 is 17 residues long. This clone was seen once. In the authors' methods: Nucleated cell number was recorded as an estimate derived from reference gene primer amplification. The protocol was immunoSEQ multiplex PCR, while the TCRdb copy is restricted to in-frame clones and leaves out a portion. V, J and clone size are those of that table, while D and trimming were read from the DNA. The sample contains 52,000 or so clones, 87% of which appear only once.

The chain couples TRBV12-5 to TRBJ2-5; TRBD1 aligns across 11 bases. The sequence was obtained from a man aged 35 to 55 with COVID-19, enrolled during active disease. The specimen sequenced was peripheral blood. CDR3 residues: CASGRDRGMWGQETQYF. CDR3 nucleotides: TGTGCTAGTGGCAGGGACAGGGGGATGTGGGGGCAAGAGACCCAGTACTTC. Combining the CDR3 with reference TRBV12-5 and TRBJ2-5 gives the whole variable domain DARVTQTPRHKVTEMGQEVTMRCQPILGHNTVFWYRQTMMQGLELLAYFRNRAPLDDSGMPKDRFSAEMPDATLATLKIQPSEPRDSAVYFCASGRDRGMWGQETQYFGPGTRLLVL.